This T cell receptor (beta chain) was identified during a study of T cells in pancreatic ductal adenocarcinoma. General observations from the study: This surgical cohort overrepresents the minority presenting with early-stage disease. Tumors hold more CD45RO+ effector T cells, which may bias toward lower diversity. Blood clonality (around 0.072) did not differ significantly from tumor (approximately 0.1).

The CDR3 runs 13 residues. Between the trimmed V and J ends, which lost 7 bases and 6 bases, there was a span of 15 bases. Germline CDR1 MDHEN, CDR2 SYDVKM. The selected patients with pancreatic ductal adenocarcinoma had surgery but no neoadjuvant therapy. This clone was counted between two and nine times. No antigen is known for it. Using immunoSEQ multiplex PCR, the repertoire was profiled, and TCRdb retains in-frame clones only, with some absent. The sample consists of 2,500 to 3,000 clones, roughly 70% of them appearing once. The TCR sequence derives from a human donor with pancreatic ductal adenocarcinoma. V usage is TRBV28 and J usage is TRBJ1-2, with D maybe TRBD1 (6 bases). The sequencing input was pancreatic tumor tissue. The CDR3 DNA follows: TGTGCCAGCATGTTGGGGGCGGGGAATGGCTACACCTTC. It is translated as CASMLGAGNGYTF.